The 30 T cell receptor beta chains given below trace back to one sample, sequenced in a study of human T cells and chemical hapten exposure. Via MiXCR, TCRdb re-called the RACE reads, giving one row per CDR3 protein. The table has 95,000 or so distinct CDR3 sequences, approximately 10% seen once. Sample time point: patch test 2, 6 weeks after DPC sensitization. Sample treatment: therapeutic diphenylcyclopropenone sensitization with weekly scalp DPC. The sequences come from whole blood, collected in connection with sensitization to the hapten diphenylcyclopropenone (DPC). All receptors come from a woman in her thirties or forties with alopecia areata. Some clones in this sample may be carry-over from other donors' samples.

CDR3 DNA: TGTGCCACCGAGCGGGGGGGCCAGGAGACCCAGTACTTC. Translating gives CATERGGQETQYF. V usage is TRBV10-3 and J usage is TRBJ2-5; 10 bases align to TRBD2. CDR1 is ENHRY and CDR2 is SYGVKD in the germline V gene. The CDR3 covers 13 residues. V gave up 10 bases and J gave up 5 bases; unmatched junction bases: 7.

The chain links TRBV19 to TRBJ2-1; 11 bases map to TRBD2. The CDR3 length is 13 residues. Looked up from germline, CDR1 is LNHDA and CDR2 is SQIVND (reference sequence). The ends lost 6 bases at V and 8 bases at J; junction bases unmatched: 3. In DNA, the CDR3 is TGTGCCAGTAGGGTTAGCGGGAGGGATGAGCAGTTCTTC. Its translation: CASRVSGRDEQFF.

Only a few counts were recorded for this clonotype. The chain carries TRBV6-6 and TRBJ1-2; 10 positions agree with TRBD1. The V segment lost 5 bases and the J segment 6 bases; nucleotides outside the gene matches: 6. Germline lookup yields CDR1 MNHNY and CDR2 SVGAGI (reference sequence). The CDR3 length is 14 residues. CDR3 amino acids: CASSPPGTGDGYTF. The CDR3 DNA reads TGTGCCAGCAGTCCACCCGGGACAGGGGATGGCTACACCTTC.

This clonotype has a count of ten or more. J is TRBJ2-7 and V is TRBV11-2; possible D gene TRBD1, 5 bases. Germline V gene data show CDR1 as SGHAT and CDR2 as FQNNGV. V shed 4 bases and J shed 0 bases, with 10 bases lying between them. The CDR3 extends over 14 amino acids. The CDR3 coding sequence is TGTGCCAGCAGCTCGCCGACAGTCTCCTACGAGCAGTACTTC. It translates to CASSSPTVSYEQYF.

This clonotype was counted only a few times. This rearrangement joins TRBV7-2 to TRBJ2-1, with D perhaps matching TRBD1 (5 bases). V gave up 5 bases and J gave up 11 bases, with 13 bases separating them. The CDR3 has 12 residues. Germline CDR1 SGHTA, CDR2 FQGNSA. The DNA for the CDR3 is TGTGCCAGCAGCGACGACAGCCTTCAGCAGTTCTTC. The encoded protein is CASSDDSLQQFF.

This chain connects TRBV7-2 to TRBJ2-3; D ambiguous. The CDR3 extends over 14 amino acids. V dropped 1 base and J dropped 2 bases, with 7 bases sitting between them. Germline V gene lookup returns CDR1 SGHTA and CDR2 FQGNSA. CDR3 protein: CASSLGRPTDTQYF. The CDR3 nucleotides read TGTGCCAGCAGCTTAGGGCGGCCCACAGATACGCAGTATTTT.

The sample holds many counts of this clonotype. The chain employs TRBV12-5 and TRBJ2-7, with 7 positions matching TRBD2. Trimming took 7 bases from V and 2 from J; bases not matched to a gene: 5. CDR1 and CDR2 (germline): LGHNT, FRNRAP. The CDR3 sequence is 13 residues long. Here the CDR3 reads CASAREDPYEQYF. CDR3 bases: TGTGCTAGTGCCCGGGAGGATCCCTACGAGCAGTACTTC.

V gene TRBV7-2 combines with J gene TRBJ2-5; TRBD1 matches 8 bases. The CDR3 is 13 amino acids. J gave up 4 bases and V 4 bases, and 2 bases lay outside the gene matches. Germline V gives CDR1 SGHTA, CDR2 FQGNSA. DNA for the CDR3: TGTGCCAGCAGCTCGACAGGGGCAGAGACCCAGTACTTC. Protein: CASSSTGAETQYF.

This clonotype was seen many times. The chain uses TRBV21-1 and TRBJ2-7. TRBV21-1 is a pseudogene. The CDR3 is 14 amino acids. The CDR3 region is CASSKDPGAYEQYF. Written as DNA, the CDR3 is TGTGCCAGCAGCAAAGATCCAGGAGCCTACGAGCAGTACTTC.

This clonotype was detected only a few times. V and J are TRBV29-1 and TRBJ2-7; 7 bases are a match to TRBD1. V shed 4 bases, J shed 3 bases, and the junction held 6 bases outside the gene matches. There are 13 residues in the CDR3. Germline V gene data show CDR1 as SQVTM and CDR2 as ANQGSEA. The CDR3 DNA is TGCAGCGTTGTGGGGACAGACAACTACGAGCAGTACTTC. Translating it yields CSVVGTDNYEQYF.

V is TRBV6-1 and J is TRBJ1-3, with TRBD1 as a possible D gene (5 bases). With 8 bases removed from V and 0 bases from J, the gap between germline ends came to 14 bases. CDR3 length: 15 amino acids. Germline V CDR1 and CDR2: MNHNS, SASEGT. The chain's CDR3 is CASGAKADSGNTIYF. The DNA for the CDR3 is TGTGCCAGCGGGGCGAAGGCGGACTCTGGAAACACCATATATTTT.

This clonotype was recorded at least ten times. The rearrangement joins TRBV7-9 to TRBJ2-5; D call uncertain. Germline values: CDR1 SEHNR, CDR2 FQNEAQ (reference sequence). V was shortened by 2 bases and J by 5 bases, with 12 bases between the two germline ends. CDR3 length: 14 residues. The CDR3 DNA follows: TGTGCCAGCAGCTTAATTCTTCTGGGGGAGACCCAGTACTTC. Its protein product is CASSLILLGETQYF.

This clonotype was observed at least ten times. This chain joins TRBV29-1 and TRBJ1-4; 9 bases align to TRBD1. V gave up 1 base and J gave up 7 bases; unmatched junction bases: 10. The V gene's germline CDR1 is SQVTM and CDR2 ANQGSEA. The CDR3 sequence is 16 residues long. The CDR3 region is CSVEALEQGAGEKLFF. The CDR3 DNA sequence: TGCAGCGTTGAAGCCCTGGAACAGGGGGCCGGTGAAAAACTGTTTTTT.

This clonotype was seen many times. V gene TRBV7-6 combines with J gene TRBJ2-1; D tentatively fits TRBD1 or TRBD2 (6 bases each). This CDR3 spans 17 amino acids. Germline CDR1 is SGHVS and CDR2 is FNYEAQ. Trimming shortened V by 0 bases and J by 3 bases, and 15 bases separated the two germline ends. CDR3: CASSLAGTGRLYNEQFF. The CDR3 nucleotides read TGTGCCAGCAGCTTAGCGGGTACAGGGAGGCTCTACAATGAGCAGTTCTTC.

The CDR3 spells CSVRFDGANVLTF. CDR3 in DNA: TGCAGCGTTAGATTCGACGGGGCCAACGTCCTGACTTTC. The V and J genes are TRBV29-1 and TRBJ2-6; no definite D call. Trimming pared 5 bases from V and 4 bases from J, leaving 9 bases between. Germline V CDR1 and CDR2: SQVTM, ANQGSEA. The length of the CDR3 is 13 residues.

The chain is built from TRBV28 and TRBJ1-2; D gene unclear. CDR3 length: 15 residues. V shed 4 bases and J shed 2 bases, with 14 bases lying between them. Looked up from germline, CDR1 is MDHEN and CDR2 is SYDVKM. The CDR3 is CASSSPQRVNYGYTF. The CDR3 region has the DNA TGTGCCAGCAGTTCCCCCCAACGTGTAAACTATGGCTACACCTTC.

This sequence joins TRBV7-9 and TRBJ2-1; D unclear. CDR3 size: 14 residues. Germline V CDR1 and CDR2: SEHNR, FQNEAQ (reference sequence). Trimming took off 6 bases at V and 0 bases at J, with 9 bases between the two ends. DNA of the CDR3: TGTGCCAGCAGACTCTCGAGCTCCTACAATGAGCAGTTCTTC. Translating it yields CASRLSSSYNEQFF.

The chain employs TRBV20-1 and TRBJ1-4; D is ambiguous. The germline CDR1 and CDR2 sequences are DFQATT and SNEGSKA (reference sequence). The CDR3 consists of 13 residues. V dropped 5 bases and J dropped 5 bases, with 12 bases sitting between them. The CDR3, as DNA: TGCAGTGCTCCTGACAAGGGAAATGAAAAACTGTTTTTT. It yields the protein CSAPDKGNEKLFF.

This clonotype occurred many times. CDR3 amino acids: CASSLGYPTGSTNEKLFF. DNA for the CDR3: TGTGCCAGCAGTTTAGGATACCCGACAGGGTCAACTAATGAAAAACTGTTTTTT. V gene TRBV27 combines with J gene TRBJ1-4, with 7 bases lining up with TRBD1. Germline V gene lookup returns CDR1 MNHEY and CDR2 SMNVEV (reference sequence). The length of the CDR3 is 18 residues. V was pared by 2 bases and J by 0 bases, with 9 bases of the junction left unmatched.

CDR3 DNA: TGCGCCAGCACCCTGGGGACACCAAACGTCTATGGCTACACCTTC. The encoded protein is CASTLGTPNVYGYTF. The J gene is TRBJ1-2, the V gene TRBV5-1; the D gene is possibly TRBD1 (6 bases). Germline CDR1 is SGHRS and CDR2 is YFSETQ. V was clipped by 6 bases and J by 4 bases, with 19 bases between them. The CDR3 runs 15 residues.

V usage is TRBV20-1 and J usage is TRBJ2-1, with 10 positions matching TRBD2. The germline CDR1 and CDR2 sequences are DFQATT and SNEGSKA (reference sequence). The CDR3 is 17 amino acids. V trimming: 0 bases; J trimming: 2 bases; junction bases outside the gene matches: 7. The CDR3 sequence is CSARDTSGIVPYNEQFF. The CDR3 region has the DNA TGCAGTGCTAGAGATACTAGCGGGATCGTTCCCTACAATGAGCAGTTCTTC.

The chain carries TRBV7-2 and TRBJ2-7, with 8 bases aligning to TRBD1. V lost 4 bases, J lost 0 bases, and 2 bases stayed unmatched. The CDR3 covers 14 residues. Germline V gene data show CDR1 as SGHTA and CDR2 as FQGNSA. CDR3 sequence reads: CASSSDRGSYEQYF. DNA of the CDR3: TGTGCCAGCAGCTCCGACAGGGGCTCCTACGAGCAGTACTTC.

The J gene is TRBJ2-1, the V gene TRBV28, with D uncertain. CDR3 length equals 17 residues. Trimming stripped 1 base from V and 0 bases from J, with 13 bases between. Germline values: CDR1 MDHEN, CDR2 SYDVKM. CDR3 residues: CASSLYVAASSYNEQFF. The DNA for the CDR3 is TGTGCCAGCAGTTTATACGTGGCGGCAAGCTCCTACAATGAGCAGTTCTTC.

This clonotype has ten or more counts. The rearrangement joins TRBV3-1 to TRBJ2-3, with D unresolved. CDR1 and CDR2 from the germline V gene are LGHDT and YNNKEL (reference sequence). Trimming stripped 0 bases from V and 0 bases from J, with 13 bases between. The CDR3 is 17 residues long. CDR3 residues: CASSQDFSLSSTDTQYF. CDR3 nucleotide sequence: TGTGCCAGCAGCCAAGACTTTAGCTTATCTAGCACAGATACGCAGTATTTT.

Many counts were recorded for this clonotype. The rearrangement links TRBV7-2 to TRBJ2-7; the match to TRBD2 covers 7 bases. The trim removed 5 bases at V and 3 bases at J, leaving 1 base unmatched. This CDR3 spans 12 amino acids. The germline V gene has CDR1 SGHTA and CDR2 FQGNSA. For the CDR3, the DNA is TGTGCCAGCAGCGGGGGGGGCTACGAGCAGTACTTC. It is translated as CASSGGGYEQYF.

There are many counts of this clonotype. The chain joins TRBV7-3 to TRBJ1-3; D call uncertain. Germline V gene data show CDR1 as SGHTA and CDR2 as FQGTGA. V dropped 3 bases and J dropped 8 bases, with 11 bases sitting between them. The CDR3 is 13 amino acids. Here the CDR3 reads CASSLTGRDTIYF. In DNA, the CDR3 is TGTGCCAGCAGCTTGACGGGTCGGGACACCATATATTTT. Combining the CDR3 with reference TRBV7-3 and TRBJ1-3 gives the whole variable domain GAGVSQTPSNKVTEKGKYVELRCDPISGHTALYWYRQSLGQGPEFLIYFQGTGAADDSGLPNDRFFAVRPEGSVSTLKIQRTERGDSAVYLCASSLTGRDTIYFGEGSWLTVV.

This clonotype has at least ten counts. The chain employs TRBV3-1 and TRBJ2-7; the D is unclear. V was trimmed by 5 bases and J by 5 bases, leaving 10 bases between them. Germline V gene data show CDR1 as LGHDT and CDR2 as YNNKEL (reference sequence). There are 12 residues in the CDR3. Here the CDR3 reads CASSSRGDEQYF. CDR3 DNA: TGTGCCAGCAGCTCCCGTGGGGACGAGCAGTACTTC.

Concerning this clonotype itself: A much larger clone lies one base from this, so it may be a read error. The chain recombines TRBV2 with TRBJ1-1, with D uncertain. V dropped 3 bases and J dropped 6 bases, with 11 bases sitting between them. This CDR3 is built from 13 residues. Looked up from germline, CDR1 is SNHLY and CDR2 is FYNNEI. The CDR3 is CASSEDLVSEAFF. CDR3 bases: TGTGCCAGCAGTGAGGACTTAGTGTCTGAAGCTTTCTTT.

This clonotype was seen repeatedly, ten times or more. The chain is built from TRBV20-1 and TRBJ2-7; 11 bases match TRBD2. Germline V gene sequence: CDR1 DFQATT, CDR2 SNEGSKA (reference sequence). V lost 6 bases and J lost 1; bases outside the gene matches: 11. The CDR3 is made up of 16 amino acids. The CDR3 loop reads CSAEGSGRELSYEQYF. CDR3 nucleotide sequence: TGCAGTGCGGAAGGTAGCGGGAGGGAACTATCCTACGAGCAGTACTTC.

This clonotype was seen repeatedly, ten times or more. J is TRBJ1-2 and V is TRBV28; tentative D call: TRBD1 (5 bases). CDR1 and CDR2 from the germline V gene are MDHEN and SYDVKM. The V and J ends lost 2 bases and 2 bases respectively, with 6 bases between them. The length of the CDR3 is 13 residues. The CDR3 spells CASSLRGNYGYTF. Written as DNA, the CDR3 is TGTGCCAGCAGTTTACGGGGGAACTATGGCTACACCTTC.